This T cell receptor (beta chain) was recovered during a study of T cells in tumors after PD-1 blockade. For the study at large: Excluded were patients with checkpoint blockade, immunosuppressants, or radiotherapy or other anti-cancer therapy within 4 weeks. Blood samples averaged roughly 110,000 templates (range about 22,000-280,000) and fewer than 40,000 unique clonotypes.

This CDR3 has 16 amino acids. Germline loops: CDR1 MNHNS, CDR2 SASEGT. Trimming pared 1 base from V and 0 bases from J, leaving 12 bases between. Some clones are missing from TCRdb's copy, which holds only in-frame ones; the method was immunoSEQ multiplex PCR. The sample lists 30,000 to 35,000 clones; 73% were seen once. The source is a human donor with basal cell carcinoma. The gene calls are TRBV6-1 and TRBJ1-2; D unclear. The sample in question was PBMCs, obtained after anti-PD-1 treatment. CDR3 DNA: TGTGCCAGCAGTGAAGACCCAAGGGCGCCTAACTATGGCTACACCTTC. Its translation is CASSEDPRAPNYGYTF.